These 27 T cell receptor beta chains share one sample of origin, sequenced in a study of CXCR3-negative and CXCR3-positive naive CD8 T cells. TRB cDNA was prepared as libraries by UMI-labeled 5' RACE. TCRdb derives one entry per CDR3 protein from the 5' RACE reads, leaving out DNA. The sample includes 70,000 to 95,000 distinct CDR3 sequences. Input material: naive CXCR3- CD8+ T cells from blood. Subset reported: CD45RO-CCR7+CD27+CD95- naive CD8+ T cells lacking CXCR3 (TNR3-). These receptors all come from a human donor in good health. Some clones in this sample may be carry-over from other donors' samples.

The CDR3 protein is CSVPGTGDLGYTF. V gene TRBV29-1 combines with J gene TRBJ1-2; TCRdb's D call of TRBD1 is untestable without DNA. This CDR3 is built from 13 residues. Per the germline V gene, CDR1 is SQVTM and CDR2 is ANQGSEA.

CDR3 residues: CASSQDYYVRPLNYNEQFF. The rearrangement uses TRBV4-3 and TRBJ2-1; TCRdb outputs TRBD2, but without DNA this stays unchecked. In germline, CDR1 is LGHNA, CDR2 YSLEER. This CDR3 region has 19 residues.

CDR3 loop: CASSSNPGYEQYF. The chain couples TRBV7-9 to TRBJ2-7. The V gene's germline CDR1 is SEHNR and CDR2 FQNEAQ (reference sequence). The CDR3 consists of 13 residues.

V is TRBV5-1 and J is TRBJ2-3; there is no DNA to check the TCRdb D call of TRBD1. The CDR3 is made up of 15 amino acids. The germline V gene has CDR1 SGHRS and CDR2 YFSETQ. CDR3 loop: CASSLDPGVTDTQYF. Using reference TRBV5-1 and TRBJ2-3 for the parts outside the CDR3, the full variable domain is KAGVTQTPRYLIKTRGQQVTLSCSPISGHRSVSWYQQTPGQGLQFLFEYFSETQRNKGNFPGRFSGRQFSNSRSEMNVSTLELGDSALYLCASSLDPGVTDTQYFGPGTRLTVL.

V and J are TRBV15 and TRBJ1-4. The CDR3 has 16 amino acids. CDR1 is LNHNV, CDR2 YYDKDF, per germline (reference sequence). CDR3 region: CATSPITDLAGEKLFF.

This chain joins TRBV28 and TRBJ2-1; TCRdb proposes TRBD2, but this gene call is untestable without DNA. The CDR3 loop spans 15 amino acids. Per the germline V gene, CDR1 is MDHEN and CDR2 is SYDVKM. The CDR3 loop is CASSFELAGYNEQFF.

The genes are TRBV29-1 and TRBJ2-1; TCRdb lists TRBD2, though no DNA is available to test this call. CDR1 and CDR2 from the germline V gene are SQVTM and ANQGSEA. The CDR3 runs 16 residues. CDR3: CSVDWLAGFSYNEQFF.

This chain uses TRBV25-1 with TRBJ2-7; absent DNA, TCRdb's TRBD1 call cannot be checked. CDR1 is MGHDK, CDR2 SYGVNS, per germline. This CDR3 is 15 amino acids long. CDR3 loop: CASSLGGVGSYEQYF.

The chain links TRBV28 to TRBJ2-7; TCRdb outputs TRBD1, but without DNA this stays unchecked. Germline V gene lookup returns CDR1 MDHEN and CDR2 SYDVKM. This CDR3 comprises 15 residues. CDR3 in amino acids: CASSFRDRGQSEQYF.

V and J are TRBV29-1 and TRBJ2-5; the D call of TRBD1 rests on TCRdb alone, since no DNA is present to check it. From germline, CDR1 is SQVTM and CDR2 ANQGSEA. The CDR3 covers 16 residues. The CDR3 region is CSVESPTGGRRETQYF.

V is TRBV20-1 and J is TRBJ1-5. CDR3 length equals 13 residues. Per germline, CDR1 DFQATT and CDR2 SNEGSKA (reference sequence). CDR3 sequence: CSARRTEGQPQHF.

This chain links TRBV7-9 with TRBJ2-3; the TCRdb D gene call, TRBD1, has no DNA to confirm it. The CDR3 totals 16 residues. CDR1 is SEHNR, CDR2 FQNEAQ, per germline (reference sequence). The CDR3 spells CASSFRDRPSTDTQYF.

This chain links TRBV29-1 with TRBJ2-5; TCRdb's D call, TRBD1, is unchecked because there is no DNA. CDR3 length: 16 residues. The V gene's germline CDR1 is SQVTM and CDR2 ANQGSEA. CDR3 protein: CSVVPQPDQGVETQYF.

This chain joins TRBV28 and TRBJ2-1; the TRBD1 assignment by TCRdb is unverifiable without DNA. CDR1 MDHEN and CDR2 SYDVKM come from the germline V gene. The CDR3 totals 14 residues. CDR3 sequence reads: CASRPGQNYNEQFF.

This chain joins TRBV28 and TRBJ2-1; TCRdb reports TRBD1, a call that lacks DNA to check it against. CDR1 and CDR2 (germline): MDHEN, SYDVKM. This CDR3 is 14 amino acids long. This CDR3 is CASHDGGPYNEQFF.

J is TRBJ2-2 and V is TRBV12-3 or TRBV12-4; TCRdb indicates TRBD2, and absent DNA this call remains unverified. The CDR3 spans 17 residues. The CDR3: CASSLALAGRDTGELFF.

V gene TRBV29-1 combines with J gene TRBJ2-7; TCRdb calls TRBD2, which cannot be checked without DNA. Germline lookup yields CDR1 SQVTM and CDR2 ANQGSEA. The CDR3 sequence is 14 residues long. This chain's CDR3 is CSVDGTAGSYEQYF.

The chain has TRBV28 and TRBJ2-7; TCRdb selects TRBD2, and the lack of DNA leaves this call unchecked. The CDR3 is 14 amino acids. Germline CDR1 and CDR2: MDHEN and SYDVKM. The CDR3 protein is CASSGGGRFNEQYF. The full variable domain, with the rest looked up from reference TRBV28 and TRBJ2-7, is DVKVTQSSRYLVKRTGEKVFLECVQDMDHENMFWYRQDPGLGLRLIYFSYDVKMKEKGDIPEGYSVSREKKERFSLILESASTNQTSMYLCASSGGGRFNEQYFGPGTRLTVT.

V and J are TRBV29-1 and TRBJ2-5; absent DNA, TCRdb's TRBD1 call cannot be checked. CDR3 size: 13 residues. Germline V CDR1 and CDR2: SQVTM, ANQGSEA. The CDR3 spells CSGDTPHAETQYF.

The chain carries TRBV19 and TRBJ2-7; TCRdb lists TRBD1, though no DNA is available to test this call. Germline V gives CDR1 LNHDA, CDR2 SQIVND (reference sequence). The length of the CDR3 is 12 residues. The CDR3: CASRGDGYEQYF. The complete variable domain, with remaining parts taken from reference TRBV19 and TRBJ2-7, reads DGGITQSPKYLFRKEGQNVTLSCEQNLNHDAMYWYRQDPGQGLRLIYYSQIVNDFQKGDIAEGYSVSREKKESFPLTVTSAQKNPTAFYLCASRGDGYEQYFGPGTRLTVT.

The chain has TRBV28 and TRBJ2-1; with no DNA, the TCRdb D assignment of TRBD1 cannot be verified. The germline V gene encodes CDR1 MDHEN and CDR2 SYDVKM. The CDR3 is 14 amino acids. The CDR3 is CASKGRLNYNEQFF.

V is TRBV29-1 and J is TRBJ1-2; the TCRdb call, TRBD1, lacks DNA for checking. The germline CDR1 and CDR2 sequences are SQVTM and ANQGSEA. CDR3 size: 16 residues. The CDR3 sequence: CSVVGEPGQGHYGYTF.

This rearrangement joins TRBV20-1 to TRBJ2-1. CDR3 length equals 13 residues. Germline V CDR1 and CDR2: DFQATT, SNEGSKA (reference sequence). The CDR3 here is CSASKPIYNEQFF.

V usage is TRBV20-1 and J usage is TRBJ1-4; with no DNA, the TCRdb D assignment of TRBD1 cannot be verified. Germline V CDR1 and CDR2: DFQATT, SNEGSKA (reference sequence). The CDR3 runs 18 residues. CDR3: CSARVGWGQGIANEKLFF.

CDR3 sequence reads: CASSVDTSSYEQYF. This chain joins TRBV9 and TRBJ2-7. CDR1 SGDLS and CDR2 YYNGEE come from the germline V gene. This CDR3 is 14 amino acids long.

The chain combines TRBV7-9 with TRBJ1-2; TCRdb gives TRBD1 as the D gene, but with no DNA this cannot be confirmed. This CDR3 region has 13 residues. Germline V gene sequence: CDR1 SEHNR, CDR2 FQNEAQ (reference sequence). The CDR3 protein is CASSSGTTYGYTF.

CDR3 in amino acids: CASSQRTGNQPQHF. The J gene is TRBJ1-5, the V gene TRBV23-1; TCRdb lists TRBD1, though no DNA is available to test this call. TRBV23-1 is filed as an ORF, its function uncertain. The CDR3 runs 14 residues.